The present T cell receptor beta chain was sequenced within a study of early T cells in non-severe SARS-CoV-2 infection (dated by TCRdb to 2020 to 2023). With respect to the entire study: TCR sequencing used bulk RNA from unsorted whole blood, so alpha and beta chains could not be paired. Overall results and qualifications from the work: VDJdb matching was skewed toward anti-spike CD8 responses and likely underestimated virus-specific expansions by missing private and CD4 specificities.

The CDR3 sequence holds 16 residues, the cysteine and phenylalanine included. The sequence is cut down to CDR3 DNA, 48 bases in frame from base 1. From a lookup of the germline V gene, CDR1 and CDR2 are SGHVS and FQNEAQ. Clipping removes 5 bases from V and 6 bases from J, with 12 as the unmatched junction base count. Library prep was done by 5' RACE. This sample was sequenced with a NextSeq 500. In the TCR library protocol, unique molecular identifiers were attached to individual cDNA molecules to correct for PCR bias and sequencing error. TCR alpha and beta chains were both sequenced, and the abundances of alpha and beta sequences in each sample were closely correlated with each other. On the authors' methods: Decombinator V4 was used to annotate TCR sequences for V gene, J gene and CDR3. Expanded TCRs were defined as changing significantly between any two time points under a Poisson model with p below 0.0001. Abundances of TCRs were expressed as counts per million after normalisation to the total number of TCRs sequenced in each sample. MAIT TCRs were defined by TRAV1-2 paired with TRAJ12, TRAJ20 or TRAJ33, and iNKT TCRs by TRAV10 paired with TRAJ18. VDJdb, accessed on 1 November 2021, was searched for TCRs annotated for CMV, EBV and SARS-CoV-2, and TCRs annotated for more than one antigen were excluded. TCRdb reworked the public reads: Q25 trimming with fastp, MiXCR clone assembly, productive beta chains retained. Each record represents a unique CDR3 protein, reported with the most common genes and DNA among its rows. The V and J calls were not made by the authors but by TCRdb's processing. The sample table holds tens of thousands of distinct CDR3 sequences, of which 5% to 7% were seen once. 5% to 6.5% of the sample lies in the top ten.

This was a case-control study nested in a cohort of healthcare workers in London, UK, who had nasopharyngeal swab PCR tests and blood samples taken every week. Between 23 and 31 March 2020, the week of the UK lockdown, healthcare workers were enrolled and then followed up weekly for as long as 16 weeks. This clonotype has at least ten counts. Its antigen remains undetermined. Base qualities are missing; no much larger clone stands one base away. The sequenced material came from whole blood. The receptor was isolated from an adult who was a healthcare worker with PCR-confirmed SARS-CoV-2 infection or an uninfected control (not recorded which). The rearrangement joined TRBV7-8 to TRBJ2-5; TRBD2 matches 10 bases in the middle. The CDR3 corresponds to CASSLNLAGVLKTQYF. The sequenced DNA is TGTGCCAGCAGCCTCAACCTAGCGGGAGTCCTGAAGACCCAGTACTTC.